This entry concerns a single T cell receptor (beta chain). This sample was taken from a study of control samples from healthy donors and cancer patients. The trim removed 2 bases at V and 5 bases at J, leaving 3 bases unmatched. From germline, CDR1 is MNHEY and CDR2 SMNVEV (reference sequence). The CDR3 runs 14 residues. TCRdb's copy holds only in-frame clones and misses some; the assay was immunoSEQ multiplex PCR. The sample records approximately 90,000 clones, around nine tenths being singletons. The sample was blood. The chain uses TRBV27 and TRBJ1-1, with 9 nucleotides matching TRBD1. This clonotype was obtained from a man aged 25-40 years in good health. Here the CDR3 DNA reads TGTGCCAGCAGTTTAAAGGACAGGGGAACTGAAGCTTTCTTT. It yields the protein CASSLKDRGTEAFF.